This T cell receptor (beta chain) came from a study of CD8+ T cells in alopecia areata. Whole-study context: Tofacitinib administration to treated patients was oral, at 5 to 10 mg twice daily. Tofacitinib ran 6 to 18 months, followed by 6 months off drug.

As to this clone: Its antigen is as yet unknown. At the DNA level, this CDR3 is encoded by other sequences in the same sample as well.

V lost 0 bases and J lost 1, with 7 bases in between. In germline, CDR1 is GTSNPN, CDR2 SVGIG (reference sequence). This CDR3 is built from 14 residues. Following extraction, RNA underwent reverse transcription to cDNA, which served as the sequencing template. Assay used: immunoSEQ multiplex PCR; TCRdb lists only in-frame clones, some missing. The sample lists some 99,000 clones, roughly two fifths seen once, with roughly 0.79% in the top ten. Findings of the study overall: Patients displayed less clarity in TCR sharing than mice, a finding possibly related to HLA. Greater clonality was observed in lesional scalp samples, especially alopecia totalis/universalis, versus normal scalp.

This chain joins TRBV30 and TRBJ1-5; unclear D gene. The clonotype comes from a human donor with alopecia areata. Sequences were obtained from CD4+ T cells sorted from blood. Here the CDR3 DNA reads TGTGCCTGGAGTGTAGGAGGGAGCAATCAGCCCCAGCATTTT. It specifies CAWSVGGSNQPQHF.